This TCR beta chain is drawn from a study of shared clonotypes between healthy human individuals. Study-wide results and limits: Between four donors, naive CD4 clonotypes were shared at a level of roughly 5.5%.

Germline V lookup: CDR1 MNHEY, CDR2 SMNVEV (reference sequence). The CDR3 is made up of 14 amino acids. V gave up 5 bases and J gave up 2 bases, with 11 bases separating them. Comments on this clone: What it binds is not known.

Each donor was a Caucasian adult residing in Nashville, Tennessee. Investigators divided CD4+ cells into CD45RA+ naive and CD45RA-negative memory subsets. In the sorted-subset replicate PCRs, roughly 210 ng DNA, 25,000 to 30,000 T cell genomes, was used. Only in-frame clones appear in the TCRdb table, and some are missing; sequencing was by immunoSEQ multiplex PCR. The sample yields about 960,000 clones, about 80% seen once. This rearrangement joins TRBV27 to TRBJ2-3; TRBD1 might be the D (6 bases). The TCR comes from a young man in good health. Specimen: memory CD4+ T cells sorted from blood. Stated subset: CD45RA-negative fraction. CDR3: CASSRQVNTDTQYF. As DNA, the CDR3 is TGTGCCAGCAGTAGACAGGTGAACACAGATACGCAGTATTTT.